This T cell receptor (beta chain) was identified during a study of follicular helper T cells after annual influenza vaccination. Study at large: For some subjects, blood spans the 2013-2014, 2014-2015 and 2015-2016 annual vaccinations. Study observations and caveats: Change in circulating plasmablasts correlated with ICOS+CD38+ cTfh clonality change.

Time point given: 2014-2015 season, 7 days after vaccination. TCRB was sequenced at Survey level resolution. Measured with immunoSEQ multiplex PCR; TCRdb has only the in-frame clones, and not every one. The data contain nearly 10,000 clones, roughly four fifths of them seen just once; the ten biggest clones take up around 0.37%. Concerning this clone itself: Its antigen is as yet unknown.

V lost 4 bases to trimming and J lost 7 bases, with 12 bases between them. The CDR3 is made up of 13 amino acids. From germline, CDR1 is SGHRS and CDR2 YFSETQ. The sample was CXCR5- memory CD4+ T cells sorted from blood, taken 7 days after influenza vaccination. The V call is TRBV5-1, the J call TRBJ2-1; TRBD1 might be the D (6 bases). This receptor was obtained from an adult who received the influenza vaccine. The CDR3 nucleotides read TGCGCCAGCAGCCAGGACAGCCGGAATGAGCAGTTCTTC. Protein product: CASSQDSRNEQFF.